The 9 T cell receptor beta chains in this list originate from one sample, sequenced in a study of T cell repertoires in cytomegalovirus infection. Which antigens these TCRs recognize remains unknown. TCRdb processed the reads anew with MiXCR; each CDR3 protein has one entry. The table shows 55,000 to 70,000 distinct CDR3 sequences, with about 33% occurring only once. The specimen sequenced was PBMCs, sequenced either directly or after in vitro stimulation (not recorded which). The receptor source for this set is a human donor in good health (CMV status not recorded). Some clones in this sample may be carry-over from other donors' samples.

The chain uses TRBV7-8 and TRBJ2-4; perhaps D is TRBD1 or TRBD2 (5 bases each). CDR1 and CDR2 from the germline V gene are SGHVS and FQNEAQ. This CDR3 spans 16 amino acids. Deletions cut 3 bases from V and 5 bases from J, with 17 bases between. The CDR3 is CASSLVGAGAQNIQYF. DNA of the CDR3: TGTGCCAGCAGCTTGGTAGGGGCCGGGGCCCAAAACATTCAGTACTTC. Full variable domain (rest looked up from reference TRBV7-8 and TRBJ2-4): GAGVSQSPRYKVAKRGQDVALRCDPISGHVSLFWYQQALGQGPEFLTYFQNEAQLDKSGLPSDRFFAERPEGSVSTLKIQRTQQEDSAVYLCASSLVGAGAQNIQYFGAGTRLSVL.

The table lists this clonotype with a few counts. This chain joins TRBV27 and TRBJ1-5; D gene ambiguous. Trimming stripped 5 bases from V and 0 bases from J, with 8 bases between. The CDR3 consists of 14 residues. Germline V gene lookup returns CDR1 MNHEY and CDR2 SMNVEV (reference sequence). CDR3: CASSRSYSNQPQHF. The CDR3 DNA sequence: TGTGCCAGCAGTAGGAGCTATAGCAATCAGCCCCAGCATTTT.

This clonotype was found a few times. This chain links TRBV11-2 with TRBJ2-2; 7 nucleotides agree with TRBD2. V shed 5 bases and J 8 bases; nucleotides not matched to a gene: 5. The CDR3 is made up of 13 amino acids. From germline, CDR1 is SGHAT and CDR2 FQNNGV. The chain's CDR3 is CASSLGLEGELFF. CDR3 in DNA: TGTGCCAGCAGCCTTGGACTAGAGGGGGAGCTGTTTTTT.

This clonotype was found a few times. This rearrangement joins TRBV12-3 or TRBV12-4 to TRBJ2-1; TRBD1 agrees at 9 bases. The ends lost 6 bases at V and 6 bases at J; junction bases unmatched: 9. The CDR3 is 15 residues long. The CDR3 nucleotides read TGTGCCAGCAGGACAGGGGGAGGCTTTCGCAATGAGCAGTTCTTC. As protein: CASRTGGGFRNEQFF.

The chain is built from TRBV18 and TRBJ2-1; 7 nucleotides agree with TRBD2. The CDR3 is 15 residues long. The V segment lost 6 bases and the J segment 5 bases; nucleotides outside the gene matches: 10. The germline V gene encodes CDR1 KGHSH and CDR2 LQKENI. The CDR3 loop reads CASSPRAGRNNEQFF. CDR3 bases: TGTGCCAGCTCTCCCCGAGCGGGACGCAACAATGAGCAGTTCTTC.

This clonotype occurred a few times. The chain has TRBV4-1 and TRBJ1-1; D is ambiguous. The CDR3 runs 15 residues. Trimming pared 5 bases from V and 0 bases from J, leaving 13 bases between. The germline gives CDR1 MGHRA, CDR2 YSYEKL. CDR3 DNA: TGCGCCAGCAGCTCGAGGTCCGGGGTGAACACTGAAGCTTTCTTT. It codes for CASSSRSGVNTEAFF.

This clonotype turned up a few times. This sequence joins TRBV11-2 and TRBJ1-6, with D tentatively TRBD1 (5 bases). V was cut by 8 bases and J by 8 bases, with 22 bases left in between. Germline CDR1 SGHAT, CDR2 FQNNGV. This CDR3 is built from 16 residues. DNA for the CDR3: TGTGCCAGCCTACAGTCCGGGGGATATAGTGATTCACCCCTCCACTTT. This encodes CASLQSGGYSDSPLHF.

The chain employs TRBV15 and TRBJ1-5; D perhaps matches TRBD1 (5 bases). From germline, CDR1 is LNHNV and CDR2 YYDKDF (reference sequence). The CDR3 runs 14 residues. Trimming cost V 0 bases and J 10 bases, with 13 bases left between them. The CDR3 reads CATSRDDGGQPQHF. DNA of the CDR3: TGTGCCACCAGCAGAGATGACGGAGGACAACCCCAGCATTTT. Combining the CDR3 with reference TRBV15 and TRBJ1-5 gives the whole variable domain DAMVIQNPRYQVTQFGKPVTLSCSQTLNHNVMYWYQQKSSQAPKLLFHYYDKDFNNEADTPDNFQSRRPNTSFCFLDIRSPGLGDTAMYLCATSRDDGGQPQHFGDGTRLSIL.

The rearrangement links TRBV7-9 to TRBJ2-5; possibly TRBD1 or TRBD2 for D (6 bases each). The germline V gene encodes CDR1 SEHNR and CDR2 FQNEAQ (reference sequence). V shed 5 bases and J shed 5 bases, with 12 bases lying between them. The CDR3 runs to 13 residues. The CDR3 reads CASSPGAGETQYF. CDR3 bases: TGTGCCAGCAGCCCAGGGGCGGGGGAGACCCAGTACTTC. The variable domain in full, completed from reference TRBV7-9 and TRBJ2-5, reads DTGVSQNPRHKITKRGQNVTFRCDPISEHNRLYWYRQTLGQGPEFLTYFQNEAQLEKSRLLSDRFSAERPKGSFSTLEIQRTEQGDSAMYLCASSPGAGETQYFGPGTRLLVL.